This T cell receptor (beta chain) was sequenced during a study of T cell responses to AZD1222 COVID-19 vaccine. In this sample, this clone turned up a few times. Its antigen is not identified. Here immunoSEQ multiplex PCR was the method, and the copy in TCRdb shows in-frame clones only, minus some. The sample has 150,000 to 180,000 clones, less than 90% seen once; the top ten hold 5% to 6%. Germline V gene lookup returns CDR1 MNHNS and CDR2 SASEGT. V dropped 3 bases and J dropped 4; count of bases not matched to a gene: 9. The CDR3 has 16 amino acids. The study, taken as a whole, reports: Among the donors, most were white British and more were female, and clonal diversity was possibly underestimated.

This sequence joins TRBV6-1 and TRBJ1-5; 7 bases are shared with TRBD1. This receptor was obtained from an adult in good health. The source was peripheral blood, collected on day 0 of MenACWY control vaccination. In DNA form, the CDR3 reads TGTGCCAGCAGTGACACCGACAGGGTCGGGAATCAGCCCCAGCATTTT. It encodes CASSDTDRVGNQPQHF.